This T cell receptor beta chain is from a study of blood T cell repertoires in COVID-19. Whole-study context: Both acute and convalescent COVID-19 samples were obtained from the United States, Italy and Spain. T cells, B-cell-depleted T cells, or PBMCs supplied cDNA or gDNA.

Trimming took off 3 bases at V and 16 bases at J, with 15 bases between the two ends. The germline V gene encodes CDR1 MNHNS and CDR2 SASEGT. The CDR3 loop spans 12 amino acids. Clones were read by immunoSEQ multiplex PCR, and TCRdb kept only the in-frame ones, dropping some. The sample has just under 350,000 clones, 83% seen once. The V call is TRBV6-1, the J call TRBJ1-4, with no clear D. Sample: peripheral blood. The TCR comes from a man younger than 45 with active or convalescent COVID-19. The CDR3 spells CASSEGAGATFF. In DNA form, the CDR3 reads TGTGCCAGCAGTGAGGGTGCAGGTGCGACGTTTTTT.